The clone carrying this TCR beta chain was recorded a few times. No antigen is known for it. The data originate from a study of beta chain features in type 1 diabetes. Expressed TCRB transcripts were sequenced because the isolated RNA had all been reverse transcribed beforehand. Sequencing used immunoSEQ multiplex PCR; TCRdb keeps in-frame clones, though not all of them. The table lists approximately 200,000 clones, 9.6% of them singletons. Germline CDR1 is GTSNPN and CDR2 is SVGIG (reference sequence). The CDR3 covers 13 residues. Study observations and caveats: VDJ junctions sequenced from type 1 diabetes patients showed fewer insertions and more deletions. Type 1 diabetes patients had moderately but significantly shorter TCRB CDR3s in all four CD4+ subsets.

The clonotype originates from a woman between 18 and 29 years old in good health. The V gene is TRBV30, the J gene TRBJ2-5; D is possibly TRBD1 (5 bases). The J call may not be correct, given that the DNA end is closer to TRBJ2-7. The sample consisted of naive CD4+ T cells from blood. The CDR3 nucleotides are TGTGCCTGGAGTGCCGGACATACCTACGAGCAGTACTTC. Translated: CAWSAGHTYEQYF.